Listed below are T cell receptor beta chains from one sample, sequenced in a study of PD-L1 blockade in urothelial cancer. The assay was immunoSEQ multiplex PCR, and TCRdb's table has in-frame clones only and misses some. The profile shows roughly 29,000 clones, around four fifths of them singletons. The material sequenced was PBMCs, taken around atezolizumab (anti-PD-L1) treatment. Source of these receptors: a man aged 65 to 79 with urothelial cancer. Both conserved end residues are part of each CDR3. A D gene is named only where the DNA matches it firmly. A clone size is listed for some rows: how often the clone was seen (once, few, many), or a class if it is expanded.

J | V | size | D | CDR3 | DNA
TRBJ1-5 | TRBV5-5 | . | TRBD1 | CASSRSRDRDNQPQHF | TGTGCCAGCAGCCGGTCCCGGGACAGGGATAATCAGCCCCAGCATTTT
TRBJ2-1 | TRBV20-1 | . | . | CSAHYNEQFF | TGCAGTGCTCACTACAATGAGCAGTTCTTC
TRBJ2-1 | TRBV29-1 | . | . | CSARQASYNEQFF | TGCAGCGCTCGACAGGCATCCTACAATGAGCAGTTCTTC
TRBJ1-2 | TRBV27 | . | . | CASSSLPSTQYGYTF | TGTGCCAGCAGTTCCCTCCCGTCGACTCAATATGGCTACACCTTC
TRBJ2-7 | TRBV7-3 | once | TRBD2 | CASSLTSPGLVSYEQYF | TGTGCCAGCAGCCTAACCAGTCCGGGACTAGTGAGCTACGAGCAGTACTTC
TRBJ1-1 | TRBV2 | . | . | CASSEVGGRTGEAFF | TGTGCCAGCAGTGAAGTAGGGGGACGGACGGGTGAAGCTTTCTTT
TRBJ1-4 | TRBV7-8 | . | . | CASSSKAGATNEKLFF | TGTGCCAGCAGCTCCAAAGCTGGAGCAACTAATGAAAAACTGTTTTTT
TRBJ1-2 | TRBV7-8 | . | . | CASSSGISYGYTF | TGTGCCAGCAGCTCGGGGATTTCCTATGGCTACACCTTC
TRBJ2-7 | TRBV9 | . | TRBD1 | CASSVGGQPYEQYF | TGTGCCAGCAGCGTAGGGGGACAGCCCTACGAGCAGTACTTC
TRBJ2-2 | TRBV27 | once | . | CASSLLRNTGELFF | TGTGCCAGCAGTTTACTGAGAAACACCGGGGAGCTGTTTTTT
TRBJ1-2 | TRBV28 | . | TRBD1 | CASSPNRGIYGYTF | TGTGCCAGCAGTCCAAACAGGGGAATCTATGGCTACACCTTC
TRBJ2-2 | TRBV5-6 | . | TRBD1 | CASSLYGQGVLTGELFF | TGTGCCAGCAGCTTGTATGGACAGGGGGTACTCACCGGGGAGCTGTTTTTT
TRBJ2-7 | TRBV7-2 | . | TRBD1 | CASSLRGQSYEQYF | TGTGCCAGCAGCTTAAGGGGACAGTCCTACGAGCAGTACTTC
TRBJ1-1 | TRBV21-1 | . | . | CASSKEGQRNTEAFF | TGTGCCAGCAGCAAGGAGGGACAGAGGAACACTGAAGCTTTCTTT
TRBJ2-5 | TRBV7-2 | . | . | CASSQNPGYQETQYF | TGTGCCAGCAGCCAAAACCCAGGGTACCAAGAGACCCAGTACTTC
TRBJ2-3 | TRBV30 | once | . | CAWSGGRGRDTQYF | TGTGCCTGGAGTGGGGGAAGGGGTAGAGATACGCAGTATTTT
TRBJ2-3 | TRBV12-5 | . | TRBD2 | CASGLVLAGGPTDTQYF | TGTGCTAGTGGTTTGGTACTAGCGGGGGGGCCTACAGATACGCAGTATTTT
TRBJ2-7 | TRBV2 | . | . | CASSGSPPYEQYF | TGTGCCAGCAGTGGAAGCCCCCCCTACGAGCAGTACTTC
TRBJ2-2 | TRBV27 | . | . | CASSLSTYTGELFF | TGTGCCAGCAGTTTATCGACTTACACCGGGGAGCTGTTTTTT
TRBJ1-1 | TRBV2 | . | . | CASSDGLGDTEAFF | TGTGCCAGCAGTGACGGCCTCGGGGACACTGAAGCTTTCTTT
TRBJ1-2 | TRBV30 | . | TRBD1 | CAWSMPQGAVGYGYTF | TGTGCCTGGAGTATGCCACAGGGGGCGGTGGGCTATGGCTACACCTTC
TRBJ1-1 | TRBV18 | . | TRBD1 | CASSPIGTGAQNTEAFF | TGTGCCAGCTCACCAATCGGGACAGGGGCTCAGAACACTGAAGCTTTCTTT
TRBJ2-7 | TRBV11-1 | . | TRBD2 | CASSRSGGSLSYEQYF | TGTGCCAGCAGCCGCAGCGGGGGCTCGCTGTCCTACGAGCAGTACTTC
TRBJ2-5 | TRBV5-4 | . | . | CASSRTAQETQYF | TGTGCCAGCAGCCGGACAGCCCAAGAGACCCAGTACTTC
TRBJ2-1 | TRBV29-1 | once | TRBD2 | CSVWTSGGYNEQFF | TGCAGCGTTTGGACTAGCGGGGGATACAATGAGCAGTTCTTC
TRBJ2-5 | TRBV9 | . | . | CASSEEPKGQETQYF | TGTGCCAGCAGCGAAGAACCAAAGGGGCAAGAGACCCAGTACTTC
TRBJ2-7 | TRBV7-2 | . | . | CASSPANSGGKTYEQYF | TGTGCCAGCAGCCCCGCAAACTCCGGAGGGAAAACCTACGAGCAGTACTTC
TRBJ1-5 | TRBV21-1 | . | . | CAILRRPQHF | TGTGCCATTCTCCGCAGGCCCCAGCATTTT
TRBJ1-2 | TRBV30 | . | . | CAWSVAALNYGYTF | TGTGCCTGGAGTGTGGCAGCGCTTAACTATGGCTACACCTTC
TRBJ2-3 | TRBV11-1 | few | . | CASSSPRASTDTQYF | TGTGCCAGCAGCTCCCCGCGGGCTAGCACAGATACGCAGTATTTT
TRBJ1-3 | TRBV30 | . | . | CAWIPPGVSGNTIYF | TGTGCCTGGATTCCCCCCGGGGTTTCTGGAAACACCATATATTTT
TRBJ2-1 | TRBV5-1 | . | . | CASSLSTSNNEQFF | TGCGCCAGCAGCTTGTCCACTAGTAACAATGAGCAGTTCTTC
TRBJ2-7 | TRBV5-1 | . | TRBD1 | CASSLEGDRRNEQYF | TGCGCCAGCAGCTTGGAAGGGGACAGGAGGAACGAGCAGTACTTC
TRBJ1-5 | TRBV4-3 | . | . | CASSQGHNSNQPQHF | TGCGCCAGCAGCCAAGGACATAATAGCAATCAGCCCCAGCATTTT
TRBJ2-2 | TRBV7-3 | once | . | CASSFSSTGELFF | TGTGCCAGCAGCTTCTCGTCCACCGGGGAGCTGTTTTTT
TRBJ2-5 | TRBV5-1 | once | . | CASSPSIQTGAGETQYF | TGCGCCAGCAGCCCAAGCATCCAGACGGGAGCTGGGGAGACCCAGTACTTC
TRBJ2-1 | TRBV11-2 | . | TRBD1 | CASSLQGVSLGSYNEQFF | TGTGCCAGCAGCTTACAGGGGGTATCGCTAGGCTCCTACAATGAGCAGTTCTTC
TRBJ2-3 | TRBV6-6 | . | TRBD1 | CASSPQGQGITDTQYF | TGTGCCAGCAGTCCGCAGGGACAGGGAATCACAGATACGCAGTATTTT
TRBJ2-3 | TRBV27 | . | TRBD2 | CASSSGLAERTDTQYF | TGTGCCAGCAGTTCCGGACTAGCGGAGCGCACAGATACGCAGTATTTT
TRBJ1-1 | TRBV11-2 | few | . | CASSLGSGGMNTEAFF | TGTGCCAGCAGCTTAGGGTCGGGGGGAATGAACACTGAAGCTTTCTTT
TRBJ1-1 | TRBV6-4 | . | . | CASSPRTIGNTEAFF | TGTGCCAGCAGCCCCCGCACCATCGGGAACACTGAAGCTTTCTTT
TRBJ2-5 | TRBV4-3 | . | . | CASSQGGYQETQYF | TGCGCCAGCAGCCAGGGCGGGTACCAAGAGACCCAGTACTTC
TRBJ2-7 | TRBV5-4 | . | TRBD1 | CASTTTGQVDEQYF | TGTGCCAGCACCACGACAGGACAGGTTGATGAGCAGTACTTC
TRBJ2-5 | TRBV5-1 | . | TRBD1 | CASSLRDRGQETQYF | TGCGCCAGCAGCTTAAGGGACAGGGGGCAAGAGACCCAGTACTTC
TRBJ2-1 | TRBV19 | once | . | CASSQAEEQFF | TGTGCCAGTAGTCAGGCAGAGGAGCAGTTCTTC
TRBJ2-1 | TRBV27 | . | . | CASAQGGEQFF | TGTGCCAGCGCCCAGGGTGGCGAGCAGTTCTTC
TRBJ1-1 | TRBV4-3 | few | TRBD1 | CASSQEGGAGGLYTEAFF | TGCGCCAGCAGCCAAGAAGGAGGGGCAGGGGGCTTGTACACTGAAGCTTTCTTT
TRBJ1-6 | TRBV21-1 | . | . | CARVPPGDRGLYFSPLHF | TGTGCCCGAGTACCCCCAGGAGACAGGGGGCTTTATTTTTCACCCCTCCACTTT
TRBJ2-3 | TRBV4-3 | . | TRBD2 | CASSLQRGADTQYF | TGCGCCAGCAGCCTTCAACGGGGGGCAGATACGCAGTATTTT
TRBJ1-5 | TRBV7-2 | . | TRBD1 | CASSLVGQGASNQPQHF | TGTGCCAGCAGCTTAGTAGGGCAGGGGGCGAGCAATCAGCCCCAGCATTTT
TRBJ2-7 | TRBV4-1 | . | . | CASSQGFPGGYEQYF | TGCGCCAGCAGCCAAGGTTTTCCGGGTGGCTACGAGCAGTACTTC
TRBJ1-3 | TRBV5-6 | . | . | CASSSPQGVSGNTIYF | TGTGCCAGCAGCTCGCCACAGGGCGTCTCTGGAAACACCATATATTTT
TRBJ2-5 | TRBV7-8 | . | . | CASSQTGVQETQYF | TGTGCCAGCAGCCAAACAGGAGTACAAGAGACCCAGTACTTC
TRBJ2-1 | TRBV13 | . | TRBD1 | CASSSVRQGSYNEQFF | TGTGCCAGCAGCTCTGTAAGACAGGGATCCTACAATGAGCAGTTCTTC
TRBJ1-1 | TRBV7-9 | . | . | CASSLEGVYAEAFF | TGTGCCAGCAGCTTAGAAGGGGTATACGCTGAAGCTTTCTTT
TRBJ2-7 | TRBV5-3 | . | . | CARGRPGQIDEQYF | TGTGCCAGAGGCCGCCCCGGACAGATCGACGAGCAGTACTTC
TRBJ2-2 | TRBV4-2 | . | TRBD1 | CASSQNPGQGGTGELFF | TGTGCCAGCAGCCAAAATCCGGGACAGGGGGGGACCGGGGAGCTGTTTTTT
TRBJ2-7 | TRBV19 | . | TRBD2 | CASSTIAGGHEQYF | TGTGCCAGTAGTACCATAGCGGGGGGCCACGAGCAGTACTTC
TRBJ2-6 | TRBV27 | . | TRBD1 | CASSTGQGYSGANVLTF | TGTGCCAGCAGCACGGGACAGGGATACTCTGGGGCCAACGTCCTGACTTTC